This T cell receptor beta chain emerged from a study of T cells in Graves' hyperthyroidism and ophthalmopathy. As for the study in general: Peripheral blood was drawn at first diagnosis, prior to all treatment.

The CDR3 is 15 residues long. Looked up from germline, CDR1 is MDHEN and CDR2 is SYDVKM. Trimming shortened V by 2 bases and J by 0 bases, and 8 bases separated the two germline ends. Hyperthyroidism in the patients, aged 18 to 65, was newly diagnosed and under 2 months in duration. The study based diagnoses on clinical symptoms, serum thyroxine and TRAb, thyroid ultrasound and orbital computed tomography. The PBMCs studied were ones that came from about 10 ml fresh peripheral blood. The investigators amplified TCR beta CDR3 regions from RNA transcripts. HTBI primers drove first-round RT-PCR of the TCR CDR3. TCRdb re-analysed the multiplex PCR reads in MiXCR, keeping a single row per CDR3 protein. The sample lists more than 650,000 distinct CDR3 sequences, less than 15% occurring once. This clonotype was detected many times.

The sequence came from a young woman with Graves' hyperthyroidism. Sequencing input: blood. This chain joins TRBV28 and TRBJ2-1; perhaps D is TRBD1 or TRBD2 (5 bases each). In nucleotides, the CDR3 is TGTGCCAGCAGTTTAATTGGGACCTCCTACAATGAGCAGTTCTTC. It translates to CASSLIGTSYNEQFF. Supplemented by reference TRBV28 and TRBJ2-1, the full variable domain reads DVKVTQSSRYLVKRTGEKVFLECVQDMDHENMFWYRQDPGLGLRLIYFSYDVKMKEKGDIPEGYSVSREKKERFSLILESASTNQTSMYLCASSLIGTSYNEQFFGPGTRLTVL.